A single sample is the source of the 27 T cell receptor beta chains below, sequenced in a study of blood T cell repertoires in COVID-19. The protocol was immunoSEQ multiplex PCR, while the TCRdb copy is restricted to in-frame clones and leaves out a portion. The table lists hundreds of thousands of clones, 85% to 90% of them singletons. Source material: peripheral blood. These receptors all come from a woman between 45 and 60 years old with COVID-19, enrolled during active disease.

The chain carries TRBV5-6 and TRBJ2-7; no reliable D call. The CDR3 has 13 amino acids. Germline values: CDR1 SGHDT, CDR2 YYEEEE. V was shortened by 3 bases and J by 2 bases, with 9 bases between the two germline ends. The CDR3 sequence is CASSSQKTYEQYF. The CDR3, as DNA: TGTGCCAGCAGCTCCCAAAAAACCTACGAGCAGTACTTC.

The chain recombines TRBV4-1 with TRBJ1-1, with D possibly TRBD1 on 6 matching bases. The V gene's germline CDR1 is MGHRA and CDR2 YSYEKL. Trimming removed 3 bases at V and 1 base at J, with 6 bases between. The CDR3 is made up of 13 amino acids. CDR3 in DNA: TGCGCCAGCAGCCAGGGGGCGAACACTGAAGCTTTCTTT. Protein product: CASSQGANTEAFF.

The rearrangement uses TRBV5-1 and TRBJ1-6, with D perhaps TRBD1 (5 bases). V dropped 0 bases and J dropped 7 bases, with 11 bases sitting between them. Germline lookup yields CDR1 SGHRS and CDR2 YFSETQ. The CDR3 sequence is 15 residues long. CDR3: CASSLAWDSNSPLHF. As DNA, the CDR3 is TGCGCCAGCAGCTTGGCCTGGGACTCGAATTCACCCCTCCACTTT.

The chain links TRBV19 to TRBJ1-2; 8 nucleotides line up with TRBD1. Looked up from germline, CDR1 is LNHDA and CDR2 is SQIVND (reference sequence). The CDR3 is made up of 15 amino acids. J was trimmed by 2 bases and V by 5 bases; bases with no gene match: 7. The CDR3 bases are TGTGCCAGTAGTCCTTCAGGGGGCGCGAACTATGGCTACACCTTC. This encodes CASSPSGGANYGYTF.

The V call is TRBV19, the J call TRBJ1-5; TRBD1 is a possible D gene (6 bases). V lost 2 bases to trimming and J lost 2 bases, with 10 bases between them. CDR3 length equals 15 residues. Per the germline V gene, CDR1 is LNHDA and CDR2 is SQIVND (reference sequence). DNA for the CDR3: TGTGCCAGTAGTATAATTGCAGGGGGCAATCAGCCCCAGCATTTT. Its translation: CASSIIAGGNQPQHF.

V and J are TRBV20-1 and TRBJ2-7; D is uncertain. V dropped 3 bases and J dropped 6 bases, with 9 bases sitting between them. The CDR3 has 11 amino acids. Germline CDR1 and CDR2: DFQATT and SNEGSKA (reference sequence). CDR3 amino acids: CSARGSGEQYF. The CDR3 DNA sequence: TGCAGTGCTAGGGGTTCGGGCGAGCAGTACTTC.

CDR3 amino acids: CASSLEGTGVMGEQFF. DNA for the CDR3: TGTGCCAGCAGCTTAGAGGGGACAGGGGTTATGGGTGAGCAGTTCTTC. The chain carries TRBV13 and TRBJ2-1, with 10 nucleotides matching TRBD1. This CDR3 spans 16 amino acids. The germline gives CDR1 PRHDT, CDR2 FYEKMQ (reference sequence). The trim removed 1 base at V and 9 bases at J, leaving 9 bases unmatched.

This clone appeared once. The V gene is TRBV2, the J gene TRBJ1-1; a possible D gene is TRBD1 (6 bases). Germline V CDR1 and CDR2: SNHLY, FYNNEI. The CDR3 totals 15 residues. Trimming left V 3 bases short and J 1 base short, with 12 bases between. The CDR3 DNA reads as TGTGCCAGCAGTGACGAAGACAGGAGGAACACTGAAGCTTTCTTT. Translation gives CASSDEDRRNTEAFF.

This chain uses TRBV24-1 with TRBJ2-1; possible D gene TRBD1, 6 bases. CDR3 size: 14 residues. Germline CDR1 is KGHDR and CDR2 is SFDVKD. V dropped 5 bases and J dropped 7 bases, with 14 bases sitting between them. The CDR3 nucleotides read TGTGCCACCAGTGTCCCTACAGGGTGTAATGAGCAGTTCTTC. Residues: CATSVPTGCNEQFF.

This chain connects TRBV6-5 to TRBJ2-7, with 8 nucleotides matching TRBD1. The trim removed 8 bases at V and 4 bases at J, leaving 13 bases unmatched. Germline V gene lookup returns CDR1 MNHEY and CDR2 SVGAGI. This CDR3 has 15 residues. The CDR3 DNA reads as TGTGCCAGCCGGAAGGGGACAGGCTTATCATACGAGCAGTACTTC. Amino acids: CASRKGTGLSYEQYF.

This chain joins TRBV6-5 and TRBJ1-1; the D is unclear. Per the germline V gene, CDR1 is MNHEY and CDR2 is SVGAGI. The CDR3 has 14 amino acids. Trimming left V 2 bases short and J 6 bases short, with 13 bases between. The CDR3 is CASSYLSGVSEAFF. The CDR3 nucleotides read TGTGCCAGCAGTTACCTATCCGGGGTCTCTGAAGCTTTCTTT.

The V call is TRBV6-4, the J call TRBJ2-3; possible D gene TRBD1, 5 bases. Germline-derived CDR1 and CDR2 are MRHNA and SNTAGT. The CDR3 runs 14 residues. V was shortened by 3 bases and J by 3 bases, with 10 bases between the two germline ends. The CDR3 DNA follows: TGTGCCAGCAGTGAATCCCAGGGAACAGATACGCAGTATTTT. It is translated as CASSESQGTDTQYF.

This chain connects TRBV19 to TRBJ1-6; D is uncertain. The V gene lost 2 bases and the J gene lost 8 bases, with 19 bases spanning the gap. Germline CDR1 LNHDA, CDR2 SQIVND (reference sequence). The CDR3 is made up of 17 amino acids. Here the CDR3 reads CASSIPRSLGRDSPLHF. CDR3 DNA: TGTGCCAGTAGTATACCGAGGTCTTTGGGGAGGGATTCACCCCTCCACTTT.

The chain employs TRBV18 and TRBJ2-6; 9 bases are a match to TRBD2. There are 19 residues in the CDR3. V gave up 0 bases and J gave up 0 bases; unmatched junction bases: 6. The germline gives CDR1 KGHSH, CDR2 LQKENI. The CDR3 sequence: CASSPPLAGPFSGANVLTF. DNA of the CDR3: TGTGCCAGCTCACCACCCCTAGCGGGACCATTCTCTGGGGCCAACGTCCTGACTTTC.

The CDR3 sequence: CASSLRRAQETQYF. The CDR3 nucleotides read TGTGCCAGCAGCTTGCGGCGGGCCCAAGAGACCCAGTACTTC. This rearrangement joins TRBV5-5 to TRBJ2-5, with D possibly being TRBD2 (5 bases). Germline values: CDR1 SGHKS, CDR2 YYEKEE (reference sequence). This CDR3 spans 14 amino acids. Trimming cost V 1 base and J 1 base, with 8 bases left between them.

This sequence joins TRBV5-1 and TRBJ2-3; 10 bases agree with TRBD1. The ends lost 0 bases at V and 0 bases at J; junction bases unmatched: 4. This CDR3 has 17 amino acids. Germline V gene data show CDR1 as SGHRS and CDR2 as YFSETQ. The CDR3 bases are TGCGCCAGCAGCTTGGTTGGGACAGGGGATAGCACAGATACGCAGTATTTT. Encoded protein: CASSLVGTGDSTDTQYF.

This clone appeared once. This chain links TRBV19 with TRBJ1-1, with a weak D call TRBD1 (6 bases). Trimming shortened V by 3 bases and J by 7 bases, and 21 bases separated the two germline ends. The germline V gene encodes CDR1 LNHDA and CDR2 SQIVND (reference sequence). The CDR3 extends over 16 amino acids. In DNA, the CDR3 is TGTGCCAGTAGTATTACCGGGACACAGATTTTTAATGAAGCTTTCTTT. Residues: CASSITGTQIFNEAFF.

The chain recombines TRBV5-1 with TRBJ2-7, with TRBD1 matching over 9 bases. CDR1 and CDR2 (germline): SGHRS, YFSETQ. This CDR3 is built from 13 residues. With V trimmed by 3 bases and J by 5 bases, 3 bases remained unmatched. The CDR3 coding sequence is TGCGCCAGCAGCTACAGGGGGCGCGACGAGCAGTACTTC. As protein: CASSYRGRDEQYF.

The chain is built from TRBV19 and TRBJ2-7; TRBD2 might be the D (5 bases). The germline V gene encodes CDR1 LNHDA and CDR2 SQIVND (reference sequence). The V end lost 2 bases, the J end lost 2 bases, and 10 bases lay between the germline ends. The CDR3 covers 14 residues. The CDR3 spells CASSIRTAPYEQYF. The CDR3 DNA reads TGTGCCAGTAGTATAAGGACTGCGCCCTACGAGCAGTACTTC.

The chain uses TRBV5-4 and TRBJ2-7, with TRBD1 matching 9 bases. CDR1 and CDR2 from the germline V gene are SGHNT and YYREEE (reference sequence). The CDR3 loop spans 14 amino acids. V lost 4 bases to trimming and J lost 4 bases; unmatched junction nucleotides: 6. The CDR3 nucleotides are TGTGCCAGCAGCCTCCGGGACAGGGTTTACGAGCAGTACTTC. This translates into CASSLRDRVYEQYF.

The rearrangement links TRBV5-5 to TRBJ1-1, with 8 bases matching TRBD1. This CDR3 comprises 14 residues. V shed 1 base, J shed 5 bases, and the junction held 4 bases outside the gene matches. Looked up from germline, CDR1 is SGHKS and CDR2 is YYEKEE (reference sequence). CDR3 loop: CASSLQGASTEAFF. CDR3 in DNA: TGTGCCAGCAGCTTGCAGGGGGCGAGTACTGAAGCTTTCTTT.

The chain has TRBV2 and TRBJ2-2; the match to TRBD2 covers 7 bases. V lost 6 bases to trimming and J lost 4 bases; unmatched junction nucleotides: 5. Germline V gene sequence: CDR1 SNHLY, CDR2 FYNNEI. The CDR3 sequence is 14 residues long. The CDR3, as DNA: TGTGCCAGCAGCAGACTAGCAGGCACCGGGGAGCTGTTTTTT. Its translation is CASSRLAGTGELFF. The variable domain in full, with the rest retrieved from reference TRBV2 and TRBJ2-2, is EPEVTQTPSHQVTQMGQEVILRCVPISNHLYFYWYRQILGQKVEFLVSFYNNEISEKSEIFDDQFSVERPDGSNFTLKIRSTKLEDSAMYFCASSRLAGTGELFFGEGSRLTVL.

V usage is TRBV28 and J usage is TRBJ2-7; possibly TRBD1 for D (6 bases). This CDR3 spans 12 amino acids. V was shortened by 7 bases and J by 7 bases, with 14 bases between the two germline ends. Per the germline V gene, CDR1 is MDHEN and CDR2 is SYDVKM. The CDR3 nucleotides read TGTGCCAGCAAGCCGTCAGGGGATGAGCAGTACTTC. This sequence encodes CASKPSGDEQYF.

Concerning this clone: Other DNA sequences in this specimen translate into the identical CDR3. The chain joins TRBV5-6 to TRBJ2-7; no reliable D call. CDR1 SGHDT and CDR2 YYEEEE come from the germline V gene. V gave up 0 bases and J gave up 5 bases, with 6 bases separating them. This CDR3 has 12 amino acids. The CDR3 sequence: CASSLGRDEQYF. CDR3 nucleotide sequence: TGTGCCAGCAGCTTGGGACGGGACGAGCAGTACTTC.

The chain couples TRBV6-5 to TRBJ2-7; 9 bases align to TRBD2. CDR1 is MNHEY, CDR2 SVGAGI, per germline. CDR3 length: 15 residues. With 7 bases clipped from V and 4 bases from J, the junction kept 11 bases outside the gene matches. The CDR3 DNA reads TGTGCCAGCACCCCGGCGGGGGGGCAGGGTTACGAGCAGTACTTC. Its protein product is CASTPAGGQGYEQYF.

This chain uses TRBV29-1 with TRBJ2-6; no firm D call. The germline V and J ends were trimmed by 0 bases and 2 bases, with 5 bases remaining between them. The CDR3 runs 14 residues. CDR1 is SQVTM and CDR2 is ANQGSEA in the germline V gene. The CDR3 DNA follows: TGCAGCGTTGAAGAACTGCCTGGGGCCAACGTCCTGACTTTC. Its protein product is CSVEELPGANVLTF.

The chain employs TRBV7-3 and TRBJ1-1, with D hard to call. Germline CDR1 is SGHTA and CDR2 is FQGTGA. The CDR3 consists of 16 residues. With 3 bases removed from V and 2 bases from J, the gap between germline ends came to 16 bases. The CDR3 nucleotides are TGTGCCAGCAGCTTTGGGCCGAAATTTTTAAACACTGAAGCTTTCTTT. It translates to CASSFGPKFLNTEAFF.